This TCR beta chain derives from a study of blood T cell repertoires in COVID-19. Using immunoSEQ multiplex PCR, the repertoire was profiled, and TCRdb retains in-frame clones only, with some absent. The table lists around 84,000 clones, approximately 80% of them singletons. CDR3 size: 17 residues. J lost 4 bases, V lost 10 bases, and 17 bases had no gene match. Per germline, CDR1 SNHLY and CDR2 FYNNEI. This clone showed up just once. This receptor was obtained from a woman between 35 and 50 years old with active or convalescent COVID-19. This rearrangement joins TRBV2 to TRBJ2-5; 11 positions agree with TRBD2. The specimen was peripheral blood. CDR3 region: CANMTSGTLWYRETQYF. In DNA form, the CDR3 reads TGTGCCAACATGACTAGCGGGACCCTTTGGTATAGAGAGACCCAGTACTTC.